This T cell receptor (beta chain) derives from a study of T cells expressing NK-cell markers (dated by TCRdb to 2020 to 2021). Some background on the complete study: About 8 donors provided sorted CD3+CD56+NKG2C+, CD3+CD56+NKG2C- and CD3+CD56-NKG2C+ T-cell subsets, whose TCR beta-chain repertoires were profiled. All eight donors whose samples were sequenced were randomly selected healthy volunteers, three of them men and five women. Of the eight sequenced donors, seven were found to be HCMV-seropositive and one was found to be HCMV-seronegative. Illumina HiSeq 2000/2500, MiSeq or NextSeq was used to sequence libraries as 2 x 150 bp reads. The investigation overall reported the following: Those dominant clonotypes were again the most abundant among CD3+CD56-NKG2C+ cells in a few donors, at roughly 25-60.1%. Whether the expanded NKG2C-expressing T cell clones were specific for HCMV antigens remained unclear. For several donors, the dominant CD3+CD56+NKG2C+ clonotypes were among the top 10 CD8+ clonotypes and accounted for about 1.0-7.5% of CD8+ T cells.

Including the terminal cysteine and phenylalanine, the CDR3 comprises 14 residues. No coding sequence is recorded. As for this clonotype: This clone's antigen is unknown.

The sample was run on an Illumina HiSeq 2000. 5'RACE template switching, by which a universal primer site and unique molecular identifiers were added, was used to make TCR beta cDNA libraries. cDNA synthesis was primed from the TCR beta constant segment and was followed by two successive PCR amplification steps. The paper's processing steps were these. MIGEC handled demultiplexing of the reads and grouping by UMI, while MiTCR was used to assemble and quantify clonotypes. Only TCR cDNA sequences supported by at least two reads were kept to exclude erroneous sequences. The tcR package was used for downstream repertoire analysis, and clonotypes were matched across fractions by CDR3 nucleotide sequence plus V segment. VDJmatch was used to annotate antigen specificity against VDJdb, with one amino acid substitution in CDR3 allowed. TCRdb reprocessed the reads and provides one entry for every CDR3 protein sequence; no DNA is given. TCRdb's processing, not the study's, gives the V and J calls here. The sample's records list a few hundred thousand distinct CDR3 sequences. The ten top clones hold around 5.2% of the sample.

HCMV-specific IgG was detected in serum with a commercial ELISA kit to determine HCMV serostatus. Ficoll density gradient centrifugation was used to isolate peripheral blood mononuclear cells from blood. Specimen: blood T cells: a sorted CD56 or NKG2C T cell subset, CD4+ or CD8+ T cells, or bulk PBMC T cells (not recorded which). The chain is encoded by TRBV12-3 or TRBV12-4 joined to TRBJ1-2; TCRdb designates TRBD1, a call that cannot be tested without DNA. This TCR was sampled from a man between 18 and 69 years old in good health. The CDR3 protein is CASTLGTKHYGYTF.